The 24 T cell receptor beta chains below were found in one sample sequenced in a study of blood T cell repertoires in COVID-19. The assay was immunoSEQ multiplex PCR, and TCRdb's table has in-frame clones only and misses some. The sample yields over 130,000 clones, 82% seen once. Input material: peripheral blood. These receptor sequences come from a woman of 80 years or more with acute or convalescent COVID-19.

The chain uses TRBV11-2 and TRBJ1-3; no clear D gene. Germline CDR1 and CDR2: SGHAT and FQNNGV. V was shortened by 3 bases and J by 2 bases, with 5 bases between the two germline ends. The CDR3 runs 13 residues. The CDR3 DNA is TGTGCCAGCAGCTTCTTTCCTGGAAACACCATATATTTT. Translated: CASSFFPGNTIYF. The variable domain in full, completed from reference TRBV11-2 and TRBJ1-3, reads EAGVAQSPRYKIIEKRQSVAFWCNPISGHATLYWYQQILGQGPKLLIQFQNNGVVDDSQLPKDRFSAERLKGVDSTLKIQPAKLEDSAVYLCASSFFPGNTIYFGEGSWLTVV.

The gene calls are TRBV9 and TRBJ2-2, with 9 bases fitting TRBD1. The length of the CDR3 is 16 residues. Germline V lookup: CDR1 SGDLS, CDR2 YYNGEE. V shed 4 bases and J 4 bases; nucleotides not matched to a gene: 8. The DNA of the CDR3 is TGTGCCAGCAGCACAGACAGGGGGTATGGCACCGGGGAGCTGTTTTTT. Its protein product is CASSTDRGYGTGELFF.

The chain has TRBV5-5 and TRBJ2-7; the D gene is possibly TRBD2 (5 bases). The ends were cut back, 0 bases at V and 0 bases at J, with 7 bases in the middle. The length of the CDR3 is 14 residues. In germline, CDR1 is SGHKS, CDR2 YYEKEE (reference sequence). In DNA form, the CDR3 reads TGTGCCAGCAGCTTGGTAGGGAGCTCCTACGAGCAGTACTTC. Its protein product is CASSLVGSSYEQYF.

The rearrangement joins TRBV28 to TRBJ2-7, with 9 bases lining up with TRBD2. Germline lookup yields CDR1 MDHEN and CDR2 SYDVKM. The V and J ends lost 6 bases and 3 bases, in that order; junction bases with no gene match: 9. The CDR3 is made up of 15 amino acids. The CDR3 region has the DNA TGTGCCAGCAGGAGACCGGGACTAGCTCGCTACGAGCAGTACTTC. As protein: CASRRPGLARYEQYF. The full variable domain, in which reference TRBV28 and TRBJ2-7 provide the parts outside the CDR3, is DVKVTQSSRYLVKRTGEKVFLECVQDMDHENMFWYRQDPGLGLRLIYFSYDVKMKEKGDIPEGYSVSREKKERFSLILESASTNQTSMYLCASRRPGLARYEQYFGPGTRLTVT.

The gene calls are TRBV3-1 (or the pseudogene TRBV3-2) and TRBJ2-3, with D tentatively TRBD1 (5 bases). The V and J ends lost 5 bases and 8 bases respectively, with 17 bases between them. Germline CDR1 and CDR2: LGHDT and YNNKEL (reference sequence). The CDR3 has 14 residues. The CDR3: CASSFAGPRVTQYF. The CDR3 nucleotides read TGTGCCAGCAGCTTCGCCGGGCCCAGGGTTACGCAGTATTTT.

This sequence joins TRBV6-1 and TRBJ1-2; the D gene is possibly TRBD1 (6 bases). CDR1 MNHNS and CDR2 SASEGT come from the germline V gene. This CDR3 spans 16 amino acids. V was shortened by 4 bases and J by 8 bases, with 23 bases between the two germline ends. CDR3 protein: CASSVFSGAGEGGYTF. The CDR3 DNA reads TGTGCCAGCAGTGTGTTCTCAGGGGCAGGCGAGGGAGGCTACACCTTC.

The chain recombines TRBV20-1 with TRBJ2-1; no clear D gene. CDR3 size: 11 residues. Trimming removed 5 bases from V and 16 bases from J, with 18 bases in between. Germline assignment: CDR1 DFQATT and CDR2 SNEGSKA (reference sequence). The CDR3 DNA reads as TGCAGTGCTGCCCCAACTTCTGCTGTATTCTTC. Protein: CSAAPTSAVFF.

This chain links TRBV12-3 or TRBV12-4 with TRBJ1-5, with D possibly TRBD1 on 5 matching bases. Trimming removed 5 bases from V and 5 bases from J, with 10 bases in between. The CDR3 runs 13 residues. In DNA, the CDR3 is TGTGCCAGCAGTACCGGCAGGGATCAGCCCCAGCATTTT. Amino acids: CASSTGRDQPQHF.

The V call is TRBV6-5, the J call TRBJ2-1, with D perhaps matching TRBD2 (5 bases). Per the germline V gene, CDR1 is MNHEY and CDR2 is SVGAGI. The CDR3 spans 13 residues. The ends were cut back, 0 bases at V and 8 bases at J, with 8 bases in the middle. The CDR3, as DNA: TGTGCCAGCAGTTACTCACTAGGCTATGAGCAGTTCTTC. It codes for CASSYSLGYEQFF.

The chain joins TRBV7-9 to TRBJ1-5, with TRBD1 identical over 8 bases. This CDR3 spans 14 amino acids. Germline V lookup: CDR1 SEHNR, CDR2 FQNEAQ (reference sequence). The junction had 7 bases not matched to a gene; V was cut back by 5 bases and J by 7 bases. The CDR3 DNA reads TGTGCCAGCAGCACTCAGGGGGCTCGGCAGCCCCAGCATTTT. It yields the protein CASSTQGARQPQHF.

The chain combines TRBV7-2 with TRBJ1-2; 8 bases match TRBD1. The V and J ends lost 1 base and 6 bases, in that order; junction bases with no gene match: 1. Looked up from germline, CDR1 is SGHTA and CDR2 is FQGNSA. This CDR3 has 13 amino acids. This CDR3 is CASSLVTGDGYTF. The CDR3 bases are TGTGCCAGCAGCTTAGTGACAGGGGATGGCTACACCTTC.

The CDR3 spells CATSRDPGSSAKNIQYF. CDR3 DNA sequence: TGTGCCACCAGCAGAGATCCCGGGTCGTCGGCCAAAAACATTCAGTACTTC. The chain couples TRBV15 to TRBJ2-4, with D hard to call. The CDR3 has 17 residues. CDR1 and CDR2 (germline): LNHNV, YYDKDF (reference sequence). Trimming left V 0 bases short and J 1 base short, with 13 bases between.

The rearrangement uses TRBV19 and TRBJ1-4; D not resolved. Germline lookup yields CDR1 LNHDA and CDR2 SQIVND (reference sequence). The CDR3 has 13 residues. Trimming shortened V by 7 bases and J by 6 bases, and 12 bases separated the two germline ends. The CDR3 loop is CASTTRADEKLFF. The CDR3 region has the DNA TGTGCCAGTACCACGAGGGCGGATGAAAAACTGTTTTTT.

Of note for this clone: The same CDR3 arises from other DNA sequences in this sample as well. The rearrangement joins TRBV2 to TRBJ2-6; no clear D gene. Germline CDR1 and CDR2: SNHLY and FYNNEI. The CDR3 is 15 amino acids. Between the trimmed V and J ends, which lost 1 base and 2 bases, there was a span of 6 bases. The CDR3 is CASSEGRAGANVLTF. The CDR3 DNA reads as TGTGCCAGCAGTGAAGGACGGGCTGGGGCCAACGTCCTGACTTTC. Full variable domain (missing parts from reference TRBV2 and TRBJ2-6): EPEVTQTPSHQVTQMGQEVILRCVPISNHLYFYWYRQILGQKVEFLVSFYNNEISEKSEIFDDQFSVERPDGSNFTLKIRSTKLEDSAMYFCASSEGRAGANVLTFGAGSRLTVL.

V gene TRBV19 combines with J gene TRBJ1-5, with TRBD1 identical over 9 bases. CDR3 length equals 16 residues. Trimming removed 3 bases from V and 5 bases from J; junction bases left unmatched: 8. Germline-derived CDR1 and CDR2 are LNHDA and SQIVND (reference sequence). DNA of the CDR3: TGTGCCAGTAGTATTCGGGGACAGGGTCACGATCAGCCCCAGCATTTT. Its protein is CASSIRGQGHDQPQHF.

This chain links TRBV25-1 with TRBJ1-2, with D tentatively TRBD1 (5 bases). Germline loops: CDR1 MGHDK, CDR2 SYGVNS. With 2 bases removed from V and 4 bases from J, the gap between germline ends came to 11 bases. The CDR3 is made up of 14 amino acids. In nucleotides, the CDR3 is TGTGCCAGCAGTGAACCCAACGGGGGCTATGGCTACACCTTC. Amino acid sequence: CASSEPNGGYGYTF.

V is TRBV18 and J is TRBJ2-2, with TRBD1 matching 9 bases. CDR3 length equals 16 residues. Germline V gives CDR1 KGHSH, CDR2 LQKENI. The junction had 10 bases not matched to a gene; V was cut back by 5 bases and J by 6 bases. The chain's CDR3 is CASSRFRDREAGELFF. CDR3 sequence (DNA): TGTGCCAGCTCAAGGTTCCGGGACAGGGAAGCCGGGGAGCTGTTTTTT.

This clone was picked up one time. The CDR3 DNA reads TGTGCCAGCAGTCGGTCCGGGACAGTACCTAAAGATACGCAGTATTTT. Its translation: CASSRSGTVPKDTQYF. The chain recombines TRBV27 with TRBJ2-3; 7 bases map to TRBD1. The CDR3 covers 16 residues. Trimming removed 5 bases from V and 5 bases from J; junction bases left unmatched: 13. From germline, CDR1 is MNHEY and CDR2 SMNVEV (reference sequence).

DNA for the CDR3: TGTGCCAGCAGTTACCGGACTGACAGGGTAGGCGAGCAGTACTTC. Residues: CASSYRTDRVGEQYF. The V call is TRBV6-6, the J call TRBJ2-7; TRBD1 agrees at 7 bases. J was trimmed by 6 bases and V by 2 bases; bases with no gene match: 10. Germline V gene sequence: CDR1 MNHNY, CDR2 SVGAGI (reference sequence). The CDR3 runs 15 residues.

This clone was observed a handful of times. The genes are TRBV11-2 and TRBJ2-3, with 7 bases matching TRBD2. V dropped 3 bases and J dropped 9; count of bases not matched to a gene: 15. Per the germline V gene, CDR1 is SGHAT and CDR2 is FQNNGV. The CDR3 has 16 amino acids. The CDR3 DNA reads TGTGCCAGCAGCTTCACGAGGTTAGCGGGTGGTAAGACGCAGTATTTT. It translates to CASSFTRLAGGKTQYF.

The chain joins TRBV10-1 to TRBJ2-7; D is unclear. V was pared by 5 bases and J by 0 bases, with 8 bases between. There are 13 residues in the CDR3. The V gene's germline CDR1 is WNHNN and CDR2 SYGVQD (reference sequence). The CDR3 protein is CASSSTRSYEQYF. The CDR3 coding sequence is TGCGCCAGCAGTTCGACTCGCTCCTACGAGCAGTACTTC.

The gene calls are TRBV19 and TRBJ1-5, with no clear D. Trimming took 6 bases from V and 6 from J, leaving 12 bases between them. The CDR3 loop spans 13 amino acids. CDR1 is LNHDA and CDR2 is SQIVND in the germline V gene (reference sequence). CDR3 protein: CASRDRETQPQHF. The CDR3 DNA reads as TGTGCCAGTAGAGACCGGGAAACTCAGCCCCAGCATTTT.

The CDR3 DNA follows: TGTGCCACCAGTGACTTATCTAGCGGGCAGTTCTTC. It is translated as CATSDLSSGQFF. The chain uses TRBV24-1 and TRBJ2-1, with 7 bases matching TRBD2. Germline V gives CDR1 KGHDR, CDR2 SFDVKD. V trimming: 4 bases; J trimming: 12 bases; junction bases outside the gene matches: 5. The CDR3 consists of 12 residues.

This chain joins TRBV5-1 and TRBJ2-2; tentatively, D is TRBD1 (7 bases). Germline CDR1 reads SGHRS; CDR2 reads YFSETQ. The length of the CDR3 is 16 residues. The germline V and J ends were trimmed by 0 bases and 5 bases, with 14 bases remaining between them. In DNA form, the CDR3 reads TGCGCCAGCAGCTTGGCCGGAGGGGGCGCGACCGGGGAGCTGTTTTTT. It translates to CASSLAGGGATGELFF. Looking up the rest from reference TRBV5-1 and TRBJ2-2 gives the full variable domain: KAGVTQTPRYLIKTRGQQVTLSCSPISGHRSVSWYQQTPGQGLQFLFEYFSETQRNKGNFPGRFSGRQFSNSRSEMNVSTLELGDSALYLCASSLAGGGATGELFFGEGSRLTVL.